This entry describes one TCR beta chain. The sample originates from a study of shared T cell receptors in the human thymus. Libraries were prepared by immunoSEQ multiplex PCR; TCRdb keeps only in-frame clonotypes and omits some of them. The sample shows approximately 580,000 clones, 75% to 85% of them seen only once. Germline-derived CDR1 and CDR2 are SGDLS and YYNGEE. The CDR3 spans 13 residues. Trimming stripped 7 bases from V and 1 base from J, with 9 bases between. A further study also used this sample, focusing on human thymus T cells. As that report states: Obtained as resections during corrective heart surgery, the thymus tissue was then studied.

The sequence was obtained from a boy younger than two with a congenital heart defect. Sequencing input: thymocytes. V gene TRBV9 combines with J gene TRBJ1-3; D gene uncertain. CDR3 residues: CASSGRSGNTIYF. The CDR3 DNA reads TGTGCCAGCTCAGGCAGATCTGGAAACACCATATATTTT.